The 22 T cell receptor beta chains presented below share a single source sample, sequenced in a study of shared clonotypes between healthy human individuals. Some clones are missing from TCRdb's copy, which holds only in-frame ones; the method was immunoSEQ multiplex PCR. The sample contains about 1.1 million clones, 75% to 80% of which appear only once. The source material was memory CD4+ T cells from PBMCs. Stated subset: CD45RA-negative fraction. All receptors come from a man aged 18 to 30 in good health. Some clones in this sample may be carry-over from other donors' samples.

This clone appeared a single time. V usage is TRBV18 and J usage is TRBJ2-7; tentatively, D is TRBD2 (6 bases). Germline V CDR1 and CDR2: KGHSH, LQKENI. Trimming pared 0 bases from V and 2 bases from J, leaving 17 bases between. The CDR3 sequence is 17 residues long. The CDR3 region has the DNA TGTGCCAGCTCACCACCTAGGGGAGCGGGTACACCCTACGAGCAGTACTTC. This gives the protein CASSPPRGAGTPYEQYF.

This clone appeared many times. The rearrangement links TRBV28 to TRBJ2-7; no definite D call. The CDR3 is 16 amino acids. V lost 1 base, J lost 0 bases, and 13 bases lay in between. Germline CDR1 is MDHEN and CDR2 is SYDVKM. The CDR3, as DNA: TGTGCCAGCAGTTTATTCGGAGATTTCCTCTCCTACGAGCAGTACTTC. Translation gives CASSLFGDFLSYEQYF.

The chain uses TRBV6-1 and TRBJ1-3; no firm D call. Trimming left V 0 bases short and J 2 bases short, with 11 bases between. The CDR3 sequence is 16 residues long. The germline V gene has CDR1 MNHNS and CDR2 SASEGT. In nucleotides, the CDR3 is TGTGCCAGCAGTGAAGCGGTTGGCGATGCTGGAAACACCATATATTTT. Encoded protein: CASSEAVGDAGNTIYF.

The V and J genes are TRBV19 and TRBJ2-7, with D perhaps given as TRBD1 or TRBD2 (5 bases each). V was trimmed by 6 bases and J by 0 bases, leaving 15 bases between them. This CDR3 is built from 15 residues. From germline, CDR1 is LNHDA and CDR2 SQIVND (reference sequence). In DNA form, the CDR3 reads TGTGCCAGTAGACGGACATCAACTAGCTCCTACGAGCAGTACTTC. It translates to CASRRTSTSSYEQYF.

This clone appeared once. The V call is TRBV7-3, the J call TRBJ1-2; tentative D call: TRBD1 (5 bases). The V end lost 5 bases, the J end lost 7 bases, and 20 bases lay between the germline ends. The germline V gene has CDR1 SGHTA and CDR2 FQGTGA. The CDR3 runs to 15 residues. The DNA of the CDR3 is TGTGCCAGCAGCCCGGTGGAGGGGCGAGTTTCTGGCTACACCTTC. Translated: CASSPVEGRVSGYTF.

Details on this clone: Other DNA sequences in this specimen translate into the identical CDR3. The rearrangement uses TRBV27 and TRBJ2-7; D may be TRBD1 (6 bases). V was clipped by 2 bases and J by 3 bases, with 8 bases between them. Germline-derived CDR1 and CDR2 are MNHEY and SMNVEV (reference sequence). CDR3 size: 13 residues. In DNA, the CDR3 is TGTGCCAGCAGTTTAGGGACAAACTACGAGCAGTACTTC. The encoded protein is CASSLGTNYEQYF.

A few counts support this clone. The J gene is TRBJ1-1, the V gene TRBV4-1; D remains unclear. CDR3 length equals 12 residues. Trimming stripped 0 bases from V and 6 bases from J, with 5 bases between. Looked up from germline, CDR1 is MGHRA and CDR2 is YSYEKL. CDR3 residues: CASSQELSEAFF. The CDR3 region has the DNA TGCGCCAGCAGCCAAGAGTTGTCTGAAGCTTTCTTT.

The V and J genes are TRBV9 and TRBJ1-5; 8 bases match TRBD1. This CDR3 contains 14 residues. Germline CDR1 is SGDLS and CDR2 is YYNGEE. V lost 4 bases and J lost 5; bases outside the gene matches: 5. CDR3 residues: CASSSDRGHQPQHF. CDR3 DNA: TGTGCCAGCAGCTCTGACAGGGGTCATCAGCCCCAGCATTTT.

This clone came up once. The DNA for the CDR3 is TGTGCCACCAGCAGGGGAATAATGGGACAGGGAGGGCAGTCCAATCAGCCCCAGCATTTT. Translated: CATSRGIMGQGGQSNQPQHF. The V call is TRBV15, the J call TRBJ1-5; 9 bases are a match to TRBD1. V dropped 3 bases and J dropped 3; count of bases not matched to a gene: 18. Germline values: CDR1 LNHNV, CDR2 YYDKDF (reference sequence). There are 20 residues in the CDR3. Full variable domain (missing parts from reference TRBV15 and TRBJ1-5): DAMVIQNPRYQVTQFGKPVTLSCSQTLNHNVMYWYQQKSSQAPKLLFHYYDKDFNNEADTPDNFQSRRPNTSFCFLDIRSPGLGDTAMYLCATSRGIMGQGGQSNQPQHFGDGTRLSIL.

The chain has TRBV5-1 and TRBJ2-7; no clear D. CDR3 length equals 15 residues. CDR1 and CDR2 (germline): SGHRS, YFSETQ. V was trimmed by 2 bases and J by 0 bases, leaving 12 bases between them. The CDR3 DNA is TGCGCCAGCAGCTTTCGGGCAGAAAACTCCTACGAGCAGTACTTC. Its protein is CASSFRAENSYEQYF.

This rearrangement joins TRBV6-5 to TRBJ1-1, with a possible D match to TRBD1 (5 bases). Deletions cut 6 bases from V and 0 bases from J, with 14 bases between. The CDR3 has 15 amino acids. Germline CDR1 reads MNHEY; CDR2 reads SVGAGI. The CDR3 DNA sequence: TGTGCCAGCAGCACGGGGCGGGAATTGAACACTGAAGCTTTCTTT. It yields the protein CASSTGRELNTEAFF.

This clone has only one observation. The rearrangement joins TRBV7-9 to TRBJ2-2, with 12 bases identical to TRBD2. J gave up 1 base and V 4 bases, and 1 base lay outside the gene matches. This CDR3 is built from 16 residues. Germline CDR1 is SEHNR and CDR2 is FQNEAQ (reference sequence). This CDR3 is CASSSTSGRNTGELFF. The DNA of the CDR3 is TGTGCCAGCAGCTCGACTAGCGGGAGGAACACCGGGGAGCTGTTTTTT. The full variable domain, rest sourced from reference TRBV7-9 and TRBJ2-2, is DTGVSQNPRHKITKRGQNVTFRCDPISEHNRLYWYRQTLGQGPEFLTYFQNEAQLEKSRLLSDRFSAERPKGSFSTLEIQRTEQGDSAMYLCASSSTSGRNTGELFFGEGSRLTVL.

The genes are TRBV4-1 and TRBJ2-3, with D uncertain. Germline CDR1 MGHRA, CDR2 YSYEKL. Trimming pared 4 bases from V and 5 bases from J, leaving 10 bases between. The CDR3 totals 13 residues. CDR3 nucleotide sequence: TGCGCCAGCAGCCCTTCATCGTTAGATACGCAGTATTTT. It specifies CASSPSSLDTQYF.

V usage is TRBV6-1 and J usage is TRBJ1-4; 7 bases agree with TRBD1. The CDR3 contains 13 residues. From germline, CDR1 is MNHNS and CDR2 SASEGT. After removal of 10 bases from V and 8 bases from J, the junction contained 10 bases not matched to a gene. Here the CDR3 reads CATLYQGGEKLFF. CDR3 coding DNA: TGTGCCACCCTGTATCAGGGGGGCGAAAAACTGTTTTTT.

The genes are TRBV18 and TRBJ2-6, with D unclear. Germline V gene lookup returns CDR1 KGHSH and CDR2 LQKENI. This CDR3 is built from 17 residues. V gave up 2 bases and J gave up 0 bases, with 11 bases separating them. The CDR3 loop reads CASSPRAGLSGANVLTF. The CDR3 nucleotides read TGTGCCAGCTCACCAAGGGCAGGCCTCTCTGGGGCCAACGTCCTGACTTTC.

The chain has TRBV7-2 and TRBJ2-3; D uncertain. V gave up 2 bases and J gave up 6 bases, with 6 bases separating them. The CDR3 is made up of 12 amino acids. Germline CDR1 and CDR2: SGHTA and FQGNSA. This CDR3 is CASSLWRDTQYF. CDR3 nucleotide sequence: TGTGCCAGCAGCTTATGGCGGGATACGCAGTATTTT.

This chain uses TRBV28 with TRBJ1-1; perhaps TRBD1 as D (5 bases). Per the germline V gene, CDR1 is MDHEN and CDR2 is SYDVKM. Trimming shortened V by 4 bases and J by 7 bases, and 7 bases separated the two germline ends. This CDR3 has 11 amino acids. The CDR3 sequence is CASSWDREAFF. The CDR3 DNA reads as TGTGCCAGCAGTTGGGACCGTGAAGCTTTCTTT. The full variable domain, its missing parts supplied by reference TRBV28 and TRBJ1-1, is DVKVTQSSRYLVKRTGEKVFLECVQDMDHENMFWYRQDPGLGLRLIYFSYDVKMKEKGDIPEGYSVSREKKERFSLILESASTNQTSMYLCASSWDREAFFGQGTRLTVV.

This chain connects TRBV19 to TRBJ2-3; 7 bases match TRBD1. The germline CDR1 and CDR2 sequences are LNHDA and SQIVND (reference sequence). The CDR3 consists of 14 residues. J was trimmed by 0 bases and V by 6 bases; bases with no gene match: 3. Here the CDR3 reads CASRPRGSTDTQYF. CDR3 sequence (DNA): TGTGCCAGTAGACCCAGGGGGAGCACAGATACGCAGTATTTT.

V is TRBV2 and J is TRBJ1-6; D not certain. Deletions cut 0 bases from V and 7 bases from J, with 10 bases between. Germline V gives CDR1 SNHLY, CDR2 FYNNEI. The CDR3 length is 15 residues. DNA of the CDR3: TGTGCCAGCAGTGAAGCGTTGTCGACAAATTCACCCCTCCACTTT. This gives the protein CASSEALSTNSPLHF. The complete variable domain, with remaining parts taken from reference TRBV2 and TRBJ1-6, reads EPEVTQTPSHQVTQMGQEVILRCVPISNHLYFYWYRQILGQKVEFLVSFYNNEISEKSEIFDDQFSVERPDGSNFTLKIRSTKLEDSAMYFCASSEALSTNSPLHFGNGTRLTVT.

The J gene is TRBJ1-3, the V gene TRBV30; 7 bases align to TRBD1. The V gene end was trimmed by 5 bases and the J gene end by 2 bases; junction bases not matched to a gene: 6. The CDR3 is 14 amino acids. Looked up from germline, CDR1 is GTSNPN and CDR2 is SVGIG (reference sequence). In DNA, the CDR3 is TGTGCCTGGGGGGGACAGTGGGCTGGAAACACCATATATTTT. This gives the protein CAWGGQWAGNTIYF.

This clone occurred a few times. Here the CDR3 reads CASSMGGTRVGEQFF. CDR3 bases: TGTGCCAGTAGTATGGGGGGGACCAGAGTAGGTGAGCAGTTCTTC. V gene TRBV19 combines with J gene TRBJ2-1; TRBD2 aligns across 7 bases. Germline lookup yields CDR1 LNHDA and CDR2 SQIVND (reference sequence). J gave up 9 bases and V 3 bases, and 11 bases lay outside the gene matches. CDR3 length: 15 amino acids.

This clone was seen just once. This rearrangement joins TRBV27 to TRBJ2-3; TRBD2 matches at 10 bases. There are 15 residues in the CDR3. V dropped 9 bases and J dropped 5; count of bases not matched to a gene: 11. Germline CDR1 and CDR2: MNHEY and SMNVEV (reference sequence). This CDR3 reads CASHRLAGAGDTQYF. Here the CDR3 DNA reads TGTGCCAGTCATAGGCTAGCGGGGGCTGGAGATACGCAGTATTTT.